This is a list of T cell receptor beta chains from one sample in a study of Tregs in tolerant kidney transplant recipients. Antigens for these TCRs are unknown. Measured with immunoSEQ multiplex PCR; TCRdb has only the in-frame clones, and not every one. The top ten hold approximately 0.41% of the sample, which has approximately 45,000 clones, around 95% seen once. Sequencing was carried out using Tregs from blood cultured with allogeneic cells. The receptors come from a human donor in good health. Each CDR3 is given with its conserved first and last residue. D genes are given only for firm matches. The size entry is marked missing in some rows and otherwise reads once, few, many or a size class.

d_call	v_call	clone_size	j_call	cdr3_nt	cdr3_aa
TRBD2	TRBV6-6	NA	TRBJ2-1	TGTGCCAGCAGTTACTCTCGCGGGAGGGAGTTCTTC	CASSYSRGREFF
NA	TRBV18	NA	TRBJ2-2	TGTGCCAGCTCACTTCGCCCGACAAGGAACACCGGGGAGCTGTTTTTT	CASSLRPTRNTGELFF
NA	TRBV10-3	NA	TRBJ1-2	TGTGCCATCAGGAAGACAGACAGCTATGGCTACACCTTC	CAIRKTDSYGYTF
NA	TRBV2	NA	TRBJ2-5	TGTGCCAGCAGTGAAGAGACCCAGTACTTC	CASSEETQYF
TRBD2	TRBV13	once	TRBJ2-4	TGTGCCAGCAGCTTATTGGGGGGGAAAAACATTCAGTACTTC	CASSLLGGKNIQYF
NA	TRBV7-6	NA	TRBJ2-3	TGTGCCAGCAGCTCAAGGCGGGCGGCAGATACGCAGTATTTT	CASSSRRAADTQYF
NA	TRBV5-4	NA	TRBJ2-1	TGTGCCAGCAGCTTGGGTGACAGGAACAATGAGCAGTTCTTC	CASSLGDRNNEQFF
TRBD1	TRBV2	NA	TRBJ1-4	TGTGCCAGCAGTGTGCAGGGGGCTTCTAATGAAAAACTGTTTTTT	CASSVQGASNEKLFF
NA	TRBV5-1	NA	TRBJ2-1	TGCGCCAGCAGATGGGGCGGCTCCAATGAGCAGTTCTTC	CASRWGGSNEQFF
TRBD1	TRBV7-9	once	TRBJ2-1	TGTGCCAGCATCCCCGATGGATATGGGACAGGGGCTGGTGAGCAGTTCTTC	CASIPDGYGTGAGEQFF
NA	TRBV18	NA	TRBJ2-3	TGTGCCAGCTCAACGACAGGCCGTACAGATACGCAGTATTTT	CASSTTGRTDTQYF
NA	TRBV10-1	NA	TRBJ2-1	TGCGCCAGCAGTGATGGTGGGTACTCCTACAATGAGCAGTTCTTC	CASSDGGYSYNEQFF
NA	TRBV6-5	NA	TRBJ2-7	TGTGCCAGCAGCCGGGGGACGTACTCCTACGAGCAGTACTTC	CASSRGTYSYEQYF
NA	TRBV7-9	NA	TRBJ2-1	TGTGCCAGCAGCTCAAGGCAGGGGTACAATGAGCAGTTCTTC	CASSSRQGYNEQFF
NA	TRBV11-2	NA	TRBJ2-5	TGTGCCAGCAGCTTAGTAGAGACCCAGTACTTC	CASSLVETQYF
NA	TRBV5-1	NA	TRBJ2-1	TGCGCCAGCAGTGCCAGCTCCTACAATGAGCAGTTCTTC	CASSASSYNEQFF